The present T cell receptor (beta chain) was sequenced within a study of regulatory T cells in long-lasting Graves disease. This clonotype was counted only a few times. Trimming removed 4 bases from V and 2 bases from J, with 5 bases in between. The CDR3 covers 12 residues. Time point given: persistent/refractory GD, antithyroid drugs over 5 years with positive TRAb. PBMCs provided the RNA from which the TCR library was made. With iRepertoire HTBI primers and Arm-PCR of CDR3 regions, TCR beta libraries were built. TCRdb reprocessed the multiplex PCR reads with MiXCR, giving one entry per CDR3 protein. In the table there are over 300,000 distinct CDR3 sequences, 15% to 20% of which are singletons.

V is TRBV12-3 or TRBV12-4 and J is TRBJ1-2; no firm D call. The origin of this receptor is a female donor with Graves disease. Here the sequenced sample was peripheral blood mononuclear cells (PBMCs), taken when the disease was refractory, from a patient treated with antithyroid drugs. The CDR3: CASSWNNYGYTF. The CDR3 DNA is TGTGCCAGCAGTTGGAACAACTATGGCTACACCTTC.